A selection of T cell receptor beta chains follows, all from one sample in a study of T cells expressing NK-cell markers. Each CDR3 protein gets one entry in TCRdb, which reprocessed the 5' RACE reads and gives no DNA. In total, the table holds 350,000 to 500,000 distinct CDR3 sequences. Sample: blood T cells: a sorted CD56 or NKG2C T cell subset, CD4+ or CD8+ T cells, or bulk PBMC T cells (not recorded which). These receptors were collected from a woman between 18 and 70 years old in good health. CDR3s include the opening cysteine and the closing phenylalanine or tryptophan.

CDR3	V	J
CAWSVGLDRGGYTF	TRBV30	TRBJ1-2
CSVSQGARETQYF	TRBV20-1	TRBJ2-5
CASSQDSGAGTGELFF	TRBV3-1	TRBJ2-2
CASTKGGQYGYTF	TRBV6-2/TRBV6-3	TRBJ1-2
CSATRDSNQPQHF	TRBV20-1	TRBJ1-5
CSARDYGVGEQFF	TRBV20-1	TRBJ2-1
CASSQEGSFYGYTF	TRBV4-2	TRBJ1-2
CSARDHGALYGYTF	TRBV20-1	TRBJ1-2
CASSLGTSPGELFF	TRBV7-3	TRBJ2-2
CASSIYRWSYNEQFF	TRBV19	TRBJ2-1
CAIRDSNQPQHF	TRBV10-3	TRBJ1-5
CSVYPAPTEQFF	TRBV29-1	TRBJ2-1
CASSLPNSGNEQFF	TRBV12-3/TRBV12-4	TRBJ2-1
CASSFYGTDYGYTF	TRBV12-3/TRBV12-4	TRBJ1-2
CSVEASGAPTDTQYF	TRBV29-1	TRBJ2-3
CASSSKTGRTGELFF	TRBV7-2	TRBJ2-2
CSASSGTSLNEQFF	TRBV20-1	TRBJ2-1
CASSPHPQAANTIYF	TRBV5-1	TRBJ1-3
CASSPGRHGANVLTF	TRBV2	TRBJ2-6
CASSTPSSVIAGQETQYF	TRBV6-2/TRBV6-3	TRBJ2-5
CAISQTGTSGYQETQYF	TRBV10-3	TRBJ2-5
CASSLGAPEGEQYF	TRBV12-3/TRBV12-4	TRBJ2-7
CASSQDLDRWQETQYF	TRBV3-1	TRBJ2-5
CASSPELSPLHF	TRBV12-3/TRBV12-4	TRBJ1-6
CASSEDTGAGSPLHF	TRBV9	TRBJ1-6
CSASDRGRNQNEQFF	TRBV20-1	TRBJ2-1
CASSPGTGPKTQYF	TRBV18	TRBJ2-5
CASSLHETLDEQFF	TRBV11-2	TRBJ2-1
CSADAFSGGANNEQFF	TRBV20-1	TRBJ2-1
CASTTGGPVNTIYF	TRBV2	TRBJ1-3
CASSVYPRGGELFF	TRBV12-3/TRBV12-4	TRBJ2-2
CASKAGTANTGELFF	TRBV19	TRBJ2-2
CASSSAETTDTQYF	TRBV7-8	TRBJ2-3
CASSLGQHSNQPQHF	TRBV7-2	TRBJ1-5
CASSSQGSLGATNEKLFF	TRBV28	TRBJ1-4
CASSFPPGLAGVLDTQYF	TRBV6-5	TRBJ2-3
CASSPDRVEQFF	TRBV12-3/TRBV12-4	TRBJ2-1
CSVEEFAAAPADTQYF	TRBV29-1	TRBJ2-3
CSARDGRPSNQPQHF	TRBV20-1	TRBJ1-5
CSARDPPMGPTSPLHF	TRBV20-1	TRBJ1-6
CASSAGLPGSTQYF	TRBV19	TRBJ2-3
CASSDAGTSGLNEQFF	TRBV6-4	TRBJ2-1
CASSPREGYNEQFF	TRBV18	TRBJ2-1
CASSLGGASRTRNEQFF	TRBV11-1	TRBJ2-1
CASSSAQGLGNGYTF	TRBV7-9	TRBJ1-2
CASSLSAGYEQYF	TRBV27	TRBJ2-7
CASSSRAGIDTQYF	TRBV7-2	TRBJ2-3
CSASGHPRGPDTQYF	TRBV20-1	TRBJ2-3
CATSRENPGETQYF	TRBV15	TRBJ2-5
CASSFGPVSGNQPQHF	TRBV7-9	TRBJ1-5
CASSLAVGGSGRTDTQYF	TRBV5-1	TRBJ2-3
CASSPTSGGVNEQFF	TRBV4-1	TRBJ2-1
CASRMDRPSYEQYF	TRBV25-1	TRBJ2-7
CASSLGLGYYGYTF	TRBV5-1	TRBJ1-2
CASERGAVGGHTQYF	TRBV9	TRBJ2-3
CSARWVEEEQYF	TRBV20-1	TRBJ2-7
CSAYGQGQEKLFF	TRBV20-1	TRBJ1-4